This T cell receptor (beta chain) was documented in a study of cytomegalovirus exposure and HLA in healthy donors (dated by TCRdb to about 2017). Broadly, across the study: In an earlier analysis of some 610 of the donors, 276 Gb of sequence data and approximately 100 million unique TCR beta sequences from about 179 million T cells were reported. An early release that covered more than 550 HLA-typed donors contained approximately 300 gigabases of sequencing data and roughly 84 million unique TCR sequences. Of the approximately 370 genotyped donors, 65% to 90% were placed in the genetic ancestry cluster associated with self-reported Caucasian donors. The study aimed to test whether cataloging public T cell receptors could reveal signatures of past pathogen exposure. The study profiled the T cell repertoires of under 850 subjects by immunosequencing and related them to cytomegalovirus serostatus. Along with the roughly 670-subject first cohort, a separate validation cohort of over a hundred different subjects was used. To predict cytomegalovirus infection status, the study combined high-throughput TCR immunosequencing, statistical association of individual TCRs with disease status, and machine learning. In a later analysis, previously published TCR beta repertoires from several hundred donors were re-analyzed and high-resolution HLA genotyping was added so that TCR occurrence patterns could be studied. Rather than drawing on any new phenotypic data, the later analysis identified candidate immune exposures from TCR beta sequences and the way those sequences occurred across donors. In an earlier analysis of over 550 of the donors, high-throughput TCR beta sequencing was used to judge whether each TCR beta V gene segment behaved as functional or pseudogenic. Donor age, sex, ethnicity and CMV serostatus were compiled alongside the repertoire data. In a later genetic analysis, genome-wide SNP genotypes for about 60% of the 666 donors were used, and that subset was treated as a discovery cohort. Every discovery cohort repertoire had been produced on one sequencing platform. Both class I and class II loci were covered by HLA typing, at four-digit resolution. The number of typed donors differed by locus: about 620-640 for A, B, C, DRB1 and DQB1; 522 for DQA1; over 600 for DPA1; and about 450 for DPB1. Roughly five DR-DQ haplotypes were handled as single units for association and clustering, since linkage in the cohort was strong. Across about 370 genotyped donors of the cohort, an average of 235,054 unique TCR beta nucleotide sequences per donor were sequenced, and roughly 20% of those sequences were non-productive.

Germline trimming: 8 bases from V, 5 bases from J; junction bases outside gene matches: 6. Counted from cysteine to phenylalanine, this CDR3 has 12 amino acids. The CDR3 DNA has 36 bases and is translated from base 1. Taken from the germline V gene (reference sequence), the CDR1 and CDR2 loops are WNHNN and SYGVQD. With respect to this clone: The antigen this receptor binds is unknown. Qualities for individual bases were not recorded, and no much larger clone is one base off.

Overall study outcomes, separate from this receptor: Compared with equally common non-associated chains, HLA-associated TCR beta chains in a later analysis were more clonally expanded and had lower generation probabilities. A few of the identified cytomegalovirus-associated TCR beta chains were confirmed in vitro to be specific for cytomegalovirus antigens. HLA typing was unavailable for some donors at each locus, so association tests used only the typed subset. Some IMGT-functional V segments, including TRBV6-2 and TRBV6-3, could not be distinguished by the 87-base-pair reads and were therefore excluded. Linkage disequilibrium might explain the correlated functional status among segregating V segments, but an unknown experimental factor could not be excluded. When HLA alleles, especially DR and DQ, strongly co-occurred, TCR associations were difficult to assign to individual alleles. Most TCR sequences were seen in very few donors, while some public TCRs were found in many individuals. At a false discovery rate of 0.05, a later analysis linked 16,000 or so TCR beta sequences to specific HLA alleles. Roughly uniform sequencing depth across donors was assumed in presence/absence analyses, although this assumption may not hold. In both the original and validation cohorts, the classifier was reported to diagnose cytomegalovirus status with high specificity and sensitivity. A further reported finding was that TCR beta sequences accurately predicted the HLA-A and HLA-B alleles for most subjects in the first cohort. According to a later analysis, most CMV-associated TCR beta chains appeared to be HLA-restricted, and the HLA associations seemed to be driven largely by CMV exposure. Because counts were too low, approximately 15 rarely observed V segments, including chromosome 9 orphons, were excluded from the earlier analysis of some 590 of the donors. Only TCR beta chains were sequenced in this cohort, and the absence of alpha or paired-chain data limited detectable features. A total of around 150 TCR beta chains were listed by the study as associated with cytomegalovirus. In a later analysis, TCR association rates were found to vary across HLA loci, with the most associated TCRs seen for DRB1 alleles and the fewest for HLA-C alleles. In a later genetic analysis, a missense DCLRE1C variant was associated with V-gene and J-gene trimming of TCR beta chains, and the association was replicated in an independent cohort. The authors suggested that the approach could potentially be generalized to other disease states and immunological phenotypes. An earlier analysis of around 540 of the donors showed that most TCR beta V segments appeared in productive rearrangements either about 87% or about 30% of the time, which broadly matched IMGT annotations. A later analysis reported that several top co-occurrence clusters appeared linked to parvovirus B19, influenza, CMV and Epstein-Barr virus. In a later genetic analysis, fewer N-insertions in productive TCRs were reported among donors in an Asian-associated ancestry cluster than the approximately 670-donor mean. CMV serostatus was the only immune exposure information available for the cohort. The sequencing pipeline was judged likely to have produced a cluster of highly shared sequence variants as a technical artifact.

The cohort consisted of some 670 healthy bone marrow donors. At the time of sampling, every cohort member was nominally healthy, though immune exposures that went unrecorded were likely present. The donor was CMV seropositive and was included in the group of 250 to 300 seropositive cohort members. Every donor gave a peripheral blood sample, and the peripheral blood mononuclear cells from that sample were used for TCR beta sequencing. The Qiagen DNeasy Blood Extraction Kit was used to extract genomic DNA from the blood cell samples. Library prep was done by the immunoSEQ multiplex PCR assay. For the multiplex PCR, a mixture combining 60 forward primers for TCR Vbeta segments and 13 reverse primers for TCR Jbeta segments was used. The CDR3 region of rearranged TCR beta genes was amplified from genomic DNA with a multiplex PCR assay. Amplified TCR beta libraries were sequenced as 87-base-pair reads on the Illumina HiSeq System. The authors' analysis ran thus. In a later analysis, tens of millions of unique TCR beta chains were counted across the approximately 640 repertoires, and around 10 million of these chains were shared by at least two donors. Raw reads were error-corrected and collapsed into unique sequences by a nearest-neighbor algorithm in which closely related sequences were merged to remove PCR and sequencing errors. Alignment of CDR3 sequences to IMGT reference sequences was used to assign V, D and J gene segments. For a sequence to be retained, a match of at least six nucleotides to both a V gene segment and a J gene segment was required. A rearrangement counted as productive if the CDR3 had no stop codons and remained in frame with V and J, and every other rearrangement counted as non-productive. Following IMGT convention, CDR3 was defined as the stretch from the second conserved V-encoded cysteine to the conserved J-encoded phenylalanine. In an earlier analysis of more than 550 of the donors, sequences lacking an unambiguous match to a single V gene segment were excluded. In an earlier analysis of approximately 590 of the donors, a V segment was called functional when productive rearrangements were above 56.7%, and segregating when the standard deviation between donors exceeded 5%. A statistical classification framework was built to diagnose cytomegalovirus status from the catalog of TCR beta chain sequences. V and J gene assignment, in a later analysis, came from comparing TCR nucleotide sequences with IMGT/GENE-DB human TR gene sequences. In a later analysis, CDR3 sequences and most-parsimonious VDJ recombination scenarios were assigned using the TCRdist pipeline. A later analysis defined each TCR beta chain by its CDR3 amino acid sequence plus V-gene family, and excluded reads lacking a unique V-gene family. A later analysis removed 592 highly shared, low-generation-probability nucleotide sequences to deal with suspected cross-contamination and a sequencing artifact. In a later analysis, a clonal expansion index for each public chain was calculated from normalized within-repertoire ranks of inferred template counts. In a later analysis, generation probabilities were computed with a VDJ recombination model fitted to out-of-frame rearrangements, and the resulting probabilities were checked against IGoR. In a later analysis, hypergeometric tests were used to score TCR-TCR, TCR-HLA and TCR-CMV co-occurrence, with a repertoire-size bias correction applied to TCR pairs. In a later analysis, false discovery rates were estimated by permuting HLA or CMV assignments 20 times. In a later analysis, co-occurring TCRs were grouped using DBSCAN, with TCRdist sequence similarity added in when clustering inside HLA-allele-positive subsets. For co-occurrence clustering, repertoires with fewer than 30,000 or more than 120,000 public chains were excluded, along with a handful of repertoires with anomalous nucleotide sharing. Entries here come from immuneACCESS through TCRdb and include only in-frame sequences with V and J called. Some clones fail to appear in such tables; in the studies checked, an unresolved V gene covers under half of the shortfall, and the cause of the remainder is unknown. That table supplies the V and J calls and clone size; D and trimming were determined from the DNA. For this sample the table gives under 70,000 clones, of which about 71% were detected only once. Of the sample, just under 20% falls within the top ten clones.

This TCR was sampled from a woman aged 55-70 years in good health and CMV-seropositive. The sequenced material came from PBMCs. The sequence is built from TRBV10-1 and TRBJ2-7, with TRBD2 matching 7 junction bases. The CDR3 corresponds to CASSMAGDEQYF. The nucleotides read TGCGCCAGCTCTATGGCGGGAGACGAGCAGTACTTC.